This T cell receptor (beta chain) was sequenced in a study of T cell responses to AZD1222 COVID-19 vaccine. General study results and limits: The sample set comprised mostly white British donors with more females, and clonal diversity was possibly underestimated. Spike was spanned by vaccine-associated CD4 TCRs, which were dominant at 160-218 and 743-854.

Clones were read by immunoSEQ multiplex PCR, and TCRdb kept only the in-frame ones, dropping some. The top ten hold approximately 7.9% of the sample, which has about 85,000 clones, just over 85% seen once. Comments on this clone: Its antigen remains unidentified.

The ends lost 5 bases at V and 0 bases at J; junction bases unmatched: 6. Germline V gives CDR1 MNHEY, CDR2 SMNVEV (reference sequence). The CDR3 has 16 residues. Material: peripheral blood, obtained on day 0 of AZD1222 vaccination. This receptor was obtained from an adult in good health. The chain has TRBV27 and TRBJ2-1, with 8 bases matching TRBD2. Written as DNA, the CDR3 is TGTGCCAGCAGTACCGCCGGGACTAGCTCCTACAATGAGCAGTTCTTC. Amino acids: CASSTAGTSSYNEQFF.